The 12 T cell receptor beta chains listed next were all sequenced from one sample in a study of cytomegalovirus exposure and HLA in healthy donors. The primer mix had 60 Vbeta and 13 Jbeta primers. Sequenced by immunoSEQ multiplex PCR; TCRdb stores in-frame clones only, minus some. Of 100,000 to 150,000 clones in the sample, over 70% are singletons; the top ten hold 7.5% to 9%. What was sequenced was PBMCs. These receptors all stem from a female donor in good health and CMV-seropositive.

The DNA of the CDR3 is TGTGCCAGCAGCGAGATACAGGTCTATGGCTACACCTTC. Its protein product is CASSEIQVYGYTF. The chain uses TRBV7-9 and TRBJ1-2, with a weak D call TRBD1 (5 bases). Germline-derived CDR1 and CDR2 are SEHNR and FQNEAQ (reference sequence). The CDR3 covers 13 residues. The V gene lost 5 bases and the J gene lost 4 bases, with 11 bases spanning the gap.

The chain joins TRBV19 to TRBJ1-1; 8 bases are shared with TRBD1. The CDR3 loop spans 14 amino acids. Unmatched junction bases numbered 4, after V lost 3 bases and J lost 4 bases. The germline V gene has CDR1 LNHDA and CDR2 SQIVND (reference sequence). The CDR3 here is CASSITGGGTEAFF. Here the CDR3 DNA reads TGTGCCAGTAGTATCACAGGGGGAGGCACTGAAGCTTTCTTT.

The chain combines TRBV9 with TRBJ2-1, with TRBD1 matching over 9 bases. Germline values: CDR1 SGDLS, CDR2 YYNGEE. The CDR3 has 15 amino acids. J lost 6 bases, V lost 2 bases, and 6 bases had no gene match. The CDR3 region has the DNA TGTGCCAGCAGCGTTACCGGGACAGGGCCCAATGAGCAGTTCTTC. This codes for CASSVTGTGPNEQFF.

This rearrangement joins TRBV27 to TRBJ1-5, with a weak D call TRBD1 (5 bases). Trimming cost V 3 bases and J 8 bases, with 11 bases left between them. Looked up from germline, CDR1 is MNHEY and CDR2 is SMNVEV (reference sequence). There are 13 residues in the CDR3. The CDR3 loop reads CASSFRTGEPQHF. The CDR3 nucleotides read TGTGCCAGCAGTTTTAGGACGGGGGAGCCCCAGCATTTT.

V usage is TRBV28 and J usage is TRBJ2-7, with D possibly TRBD2 on 5 matching bases. The CDR3 runs to 11 residues. CDR1 is MDHEN and CDR2 is SYDVKM in the germline V gene. The ends were cut back, 4 bases at V and 4 bases at J, with 5 bases in the middle. CDR3 nucleotide sequence: TGTGCCAGCAGTTCGGGATACGAGCAGTACTTC. This sequence encodes CASSSGYEQYF. Complete variable domain (other parts from reference TRBV28 and TRBJ2-7): DVKVTQSSRYLVKRTGEKVFLECVQDMDHENMFWYRQDPGLGLRLIYFSYDVKMKEKGDIPEGYSVSREKKERFSLILESASTNQTSMYLCASSSGYEQYFGPGTRLTVT.

The V and J genes are TRBV30 and TRBJ2-7, with a tentative D call TRBD1 (5 bases). This CDR3 has 12 residues. V was cut by 4 bases and J by 5 bases, with 12 bases left in between. Germline loops: CDR1 GTSNPN, CDR2 SVGIG (reference sequence). In DNA form, the CDR3 reads TGTGCCTGGAACCCAGGGTACAACGAGCAGTACTTC. Its translation: CAWNPGYNEQYF.

The chain links TRBV2 to TRBJ2-3; 7 bases fit TRBD2. There are 16 residues in the CDR3. CDR1 is SNHLY and CDR2 is FYNNEI in the germline V gene. The V segment lost 2 bases and the J segment 3 bases; nucleotides outside the gene matches: 8. The CDR3 DNA reads TGTGCCAGCAGTGAATGGGGGGGGAGTTTAACAGATACGCAGTATTTT. It codes for CASSEWGGSLTDTQYF.

V and J are TRBV7-9 and TRBJ1-1, with no clear D. The CDR3 totals 13 residues. Germline V gene lookup returns CDR1 SEHNR and CDR2 FQNEAQ (reference sequence). The V end lost 5 bases, the J end lost 4 bases, and 11 bases lay between the germline ends. CDR3 in amino acids: CASSVLEGTEAFF. CDR3 DNA sequence: TGTGCCAGCAGCGTTTTGGAGGGCACTGAAGCTTTCTTT.

The chain has TRBV5-6 and TRBJ2-3, with 11 bases lining up with TRBD1. The CDR3 sequence is 15 residues long. Germline assignment: CDR1 SGHDT and CDR2 YYEEEE. Losses at the gene ends were 3 bases for V and 3 bases for J; bases not matched to a gene: 3. CDR3 DNA sequence: TGTGCCAGCAGCTCGGACAGGGGGCAAACAGATACGCAGTATTTT. Its protein is CASSSDRGQTDTQYF.

This clone was seen a single time. The rearrangement joins TRBV30 to TRBJ1-4; 8 bases map to TRBD1. J gave up 8 bases and V 4 bases, and 6 bases lay outside the gene matches. Germline assignment: CDR1 GTSNPN and CDR2 SVGIG (reference sequence). CDR3 size: 13 residues. The CDR3 loop reads CAWTGGLGEKLFF. DNA for the CDR3: TGTGCCTGGACAGGGGGCCTAGGAGAAAAACTGTTTTTT. The full variable domain, rest sourced from reference TRBV30 and TRBJ1-4, is SQTIHQWPATLVQPVGSPLSLECTVEGTSNPNLYWYRQAAGRGLQLLFYSVGIGQISSEVPQNLSASRPQDRQFILSSKKLLLSDSGFYLCAWTGGLGEKLFFGSGTQLSVL.

CDR3 in amino acids: CASSLHFGRGVVETQYF. CDR3 nucleotide sequence: TGTGCCAGCAGCTTGCACTTTGGTCGGGGGGTGGTAGAGACCCAGTACTTC. V usage is TRBV5-5 and J usage is TRBJ2-5; 7 bases agree with TRBD2. The germline V gene encodes CDR1 SGHKS and CDR2 YYEKEE (reference sequence). V lost 1 base to trimming and J lost 4 bases; unmatched junction nucleotides: 13. The CDR3 loop spans 17 amino acids.

The genes are TRBV5-5 and TRBJ1-6; unclear D gene. Germline V lookup: CDR1 SGHKS, CDR2 YYEKEE (reference sequence). Trimming stripped 0 bases from V and 13 bases from J, with 8 bases between. The CDR3 is 12 residues long. The CDR3 reads CASSLDRFPLHF. CDR3 bases: TGTGCCAGCAGCTTGGATAGATTTCCCCTCCACTTT.